The 23 T cell receptor beta chains below all came from one sample that was sequenced in a study of T cell responses to AZD1222 COVID-19 vaccine. Sequenced by immunoSEQ multiplex PCR; TCRdb stores in-frame clones only, minus some. The sample holds approximately 140,000 clones, about 93% seen once. The sample in question was peripheral blood, obtained on day 0 of AZD1222 vaccination. The receptors were gathered from an adult in good health.

The rearrangement uses TRBV12-3 or TRBV12-4 and TRBJ1-5; unclear D gene. The germline V and J ends were trimmed by 5 bases and 4 bases, with 9 bases remaining between them. The length of the CDR3 is 13 residues. CDR3: CASSGRVNQPQHF. CDR3 coding DNA: TGTGCCAGCAGTGGCCGTGTAAATCAGCCCCAGCATTTT.

V usage is TRBV15 and J usage is TRBJ1-1; D gene uncertain. This CDR3 comprises 13 residues. CDR1 and CDR2 from the germline V gene are LNHNV and YYDKDF (reference sequence). The V gene lost 5 bases and the J gene lost 4 bases, with 11 bases spanning the gap. CDR3 loop: CATSYKGVTEAFF. CDR3 DNA sequence: TGTGCCACCAGCTACAAAGGAGTCACTGAAGCTTTCTTT. Variable domain in full (rest from reference TRBV15 and TRBJ1-1): DAMVIQNPRYQVTQFGKPVTLSCSQTLNHNVMYWYQQKSSQAPKLLFHYYDKDFNNEADTPDNFQSRRPNTSFCFLDIRSPGLGDTAMYLCATSYKGVTEAFFGQGTRLTVV.

In this sample, this clone turned up a few times. The rearrangement joins TRBV7-3 to TRBJ2-5, with 9 bases matching TRBD1. Germline CDR1 and CDR2: SGHTA and FQGTGA. This CDR3 is built from 13 residues. Unmatched junction bases numbered 3, after V lost 5 bases and J lost 5 bases. The CDR3 DNA reads as TGTGCCAGCAGCAAGGACAGGGGTGAGACCCAGTACTTC. It translates to CASSKDRGETQYF. Supplemented by reference TRBV7-3 and TRBJ2-5, the full variable domain reads GAGVSQTPSNKVTEKGKYVELRCDPISGHTALYWYRQSLGQGPEFLIYFQGTGAADDSGLPNDRFFAVRPEGSVSTLKIQRTERGDSAVYLCASSKDRGETQYFGPGTRLLVL.

The rearrangement links TRBV9 to TRBJ2-1; D is uncertain. Trimming took off 3 bases at V and 8 bases at J, with 15 bases between the two ends. The length of the CDR3 is 14 residues. CDR1 is SGDLS and CDR2 is YYNGEE in the germline V gene. CDR3 bases: TGTGCCAGCAGCGACCGGGCCTCCCGAGATGAGCAGTTCTTC. Protein sequence: CASSDRASRDEQFF.

The sample holds a few counts of this clone. The chain couples TRBV14 to TRBJ2-2; D call uncertain. Germline CDR1 reads SGHDN; CDR2 reads FVKESK. Trimming took off 9 bases at V and 6 bases at J, with 17 bases between the two ends. The CDR3 is 14 amino acids. CDR3 region: CASSSGVPPGELFF. Written as DNA, the CDR3 is TGTGCCAGTTCGTCCGGAGTCCCTCCCGGGGAGCTGTTTTTT.

The V call is TRBV7-3, the J call TRBJ2-1; D gene uncertain. CDR1 and CDR2 from the germline V gene are SGHTA and FQGTGA. There are 12 residues in the CDR3. V was shortened by 5 bases and J by 8 bases, with 10 bases between the two germline ends. The CDR3 region has the DNA TGTGCCAGCAGCCAGGCTAGTGATGAGCAGTTCTTC. This encodes CASSQASDEQFF.

This chain joins TRBV6-4 and TRBJ2-3, with D possibly matching TRBD2 (6 bases). The CDR3 is 16 residues long. From germline, CDR1 is MRHNA and CDR2 SNTAGT. The V gene lost 8 bases and the J gene lost 0 bases, with 18 bases spanning the gap. CDR3 region: CASSRGTSPSTDTQYF. As DNA, the CDR3 is TGTGCCAGCTCTCGAGGGACTTCCCCTAGCACAGATACGCAGTATTTT.

This clone was counted between two and nine times. V gene TRBV5-1 combines with J gene TRBJ2-1, with 8 bases that match TRBD2. The germline V gene encodes CDR1 SGHRS and CDR2 YFSETQ. Losses at the gene ends were 8 bases for V and 0 bases for J; bases not matched to a gene: 10. The length of the CDR3 is 16 residues. CDR3 bases: TGCGCCAGTAAGAGCGGGAGCGGAGCCTCCTACAATGAGCAGTTCTTC. This translates into CASKSGSGASYNEQFF.

The chain carries TRBV18 and TRBJ1-1; D remains ambiguous. Per the germline V gene, CDR1 is KGHSH and CDR2 is LQKENI. The CDR3 runs 15 residues. Between the trimmed V and J ends, which lost 2 bases and 3 bases, there was a span of 13 bases. CDR3 residues: CASSPTLKRDTEAFF. CDR3 coding DNA: TGTGCCAGCTCACCAACTTTAAAAAGAGACACTGAAGCTTTCTTT.

This clone has just one count. The chain employs TRBV29-1 and TRBJ1-3; maybe TRBD1 (6 bases). The ends were cut back, 5 bases at V and 4 bases at J, with 9 bases in the middle. Germline V lookup: CDR1 SQVTM, CDR2 ANQGSEA. This CDR3 has 12 residues. This CDR3 reads CSVQGGGNTIYF. In nucleotides, the CDR3 is TGCAGCGTTCAAGGGGGGGGAAACACCATATATTTT.

The gene calls are TRBV29-1 and TRBJ1-1; D is uncertain. The germline V gene encodes CDR1 SQVTM and CDR2 ANQGSEA. The CDR3 runs 16 residues. V lost 4 bases and J 5 bases, leaving 23 bases between the germline ends. CDR3: CSVGWSGSMKGTEAFF. CDR3 nucleotides: TGCAGCGTTGGATGGTCAGGCAGTATGAAGGGTACTGAAGCTTTCTTT.

This clone was observed a single time. V gene TRBV29-1 combines with J gene TRBJ2-7, with 9 bases fitting TRBD1. The V gene's germline CDR1 is SQVTM and CDR2 ANQGSEA. V dropped 7 bases and J dropped 4; count of bases not matched to a gene: 5. The CDR3 extends over 12 amino acids. The CDR3 reads CSAWDRVYEQYF. Written as DNA, the CDR3 is TGCAGCGCCTGGGACAGGGTTTACGAGCAGTACTTC.

The chain recombines TRBV11-2 with TRBJ2-7; 11 bases fit TRBD2. With 2 bases clipped from V and 5 bases from J, the junction kept 5 bases outside the gene matches. Germline V gene sequence: CDR1 SGHAT, CDR2 FQNNGV. The CDR3 covers 15 residues. This CDR3 reads CASSLRLAGRNEQYF. The CDR3 nucleotides read TGTGCCAGCAGCTTAAGACTAGCGGGGCGAAACGAGCAGTACTTC.

The CDR3: CASSVGGTGNSYEQYF. DNA for the CDR3: TGTGCCAGCAGCGTGGGAGGGACAGGGAATTCCTACGAGCAGTACTTC. The gene calls are TRBV9 and TRBJ2-7, with TRBD1 identical over 9 bases. Trimming removed 2 bases from V and 1 base from J; junction bases left unmatched: 7. CDR3 length equals 16 residues. From germline, CDR1 is SGDLS and CDR2 YYNGEE.

The chain joins TRBV7-2 to TRBJ1-2, with 8 bases that match TRBD1. CDR3 length: 17 residues. Trimming took 0 bases from V and 4 from J; bases not matched to a gene: 10. Germline V gene lookup returns CDR1 SGHTA and CDR2 FQGNSA. CDR3 coding DNA: TGTGCCAGCAGCTTAGCCCCTGGGACAGGAACTATCTATGGCTACACCTTC. Residues: CASSLAPGTGTIYGYTF.

The rearrangement joins TRBV5-1 to TRBJ2-5; TRBD1 matches 10 bases. The CDR3 spans 18 residues. Germline assignment: CDR1 SGHRS and CDR2 YFSETQ. J was trimmed by 2 bases and V by 0 bases; bases with no gene match: 10. CDR3 loop: CASSLAGDRGWGQETQYF. The CDR3 bases are TGCGCCAGCAGCTTGGCCGGGGACAGGGGATGGGGTCAAGAGACCCAGTACTTC.

In nucleotides, the CDR3 is TGTGCCAGCATAAACTGGGGCGGCCCCCTCTACGAGCAGTACTTC. As protein: CASINWGGPLYEQYF. The chain combines TRBV6-5 with TRBJ2-7, with a tentative D call TRBD1 (5 bases). The ends were cut back, 7 bases at V and 3 bases at J, with 19 bases in the middle. Per the germline V gene, CDR1 is MNHEY and CDR2 is SVGAGI. The CDR3 consists of 15 residues.

The V call is TRBV5-1, the J call TRBJ1-2; TRBD1 is a possible D gene (6 bases). Trimming removed 3 bases from V and 8 bases from J, with 17 bases in between. The CDR3 is 14 residues long. Germline-derived CDR1 and CDR2 are SGHRS and YFSETQ. CDR3 nucleotide sequence: TGCGCCAGCAGCTGGGCAGAGGGGACATTCGGCTACACCTTC. Amino acids: CASSWAEGTFGYTF.

The V and J genes are TRBV24-1 and TRBJ1-5, with TRBD1 matching over 7 bases. Germline CDR1 is KGHDR and CDR2 is SFDVKD. The CDR3 totals 14 residues. V was clipped by 4 bases and J by 10 bases; unmatched bases: 9. The CDR3 DNA reads as TGTGCCACCAGTGAATCTTACCGGGACAGCCCCCAGCATTTT. Its translation is CATSESYRDSPQHF.

The V call is TRBV4-1, the J call TRBJ2-7; 8 bases line up with TRBD2. The V and J ends lost 2 bases and 2 bases, in that order; junction bases with no gene match: 5. Per the germline V gene, CDR1 is MGHRA and CDR2 is YSYEKL. The CDR3 has 15 amino acids. The CDR3 nucleotides read TGCGCCAGCAGCCAATCTAGCGGGCAGACCTACGAGCAGTACTTC. It is translated as CASSQSSGQTYEQYF.

V gene TRBV6-5 combines with J gene TRBJ1-1; no reliable D call. The CDR3 runs 13 residues. Between the trimmed V and J ends, which lost 3 bases and 8 bases, there was a span of 13 bases. From germline, CDR1 is MNHEY and CDR2 SVGAGI. The CDR3 DNA follows: TGTGCCAGCAGTTATGGTCTGGGTTTCGAAGCTTTCTTT. Protein: CASSYGLGFEAFF.

This chain connects TRBV19 to TRBJ1-2; no reliable D call. The V end was cut by 2 bases, the J end by 6 bases, with 13 bases between. The CDR3 has 14 residues. CDR1 is LNHDA and CDR2 is SQIVND in the germline V gene (reference sequence). CDR3 sequence reads: CASSISGLRHGYTF. The CDR3 region has the DNA TGTGCCAGTAGTATAAGTGGCCTAAGGCATGGCTACACCTTC.

The rearrangement links TRBV5-1 to TRBJ2-7; TRBD1 matches at 9 bases. The CDR3 has 16 amino acids. Germline V CDR1 and CDR2: SGHRS, YFSETQ. V lost 3 bases, J lost 3 bases, and 10 bases stayed unmatched. CDR3 sequence (DNA): TGCGCCAGCAGCTCCCCTTCTCGGGACAGGGACTACGAGCAGTACTTC. Translated, it gives CASSSPSRDRDYEQYF.